This entry lists 11 T cell receptor beta chains sequenced from one sample in a study of blood T cell repertoires in COVID-19. Sequenced by immunoSEQ multiplex PCR; TCRdb stores in-frame clones only, minus some. Of some 220,000 clones in the sample, approximately 80% were seen once. Material for sequencing was peripheral blood. These receptors were taken from a woman older than 75 with active or convalescent COVID-19.

The gene calls are TRBV13 and TRBJ2-5; TRBD2 agrees at 10 bases. This CDR3 spans 14 amino acids. The ends lost 2 bases at V and 5 bases at J; junction bases unmatched: 2. CDR1 is PRHDT, CDR2 FYEKMQ, per germline (reference sequence). CDR3 sequence: CASSLLLAGETQYF. DNA of the CDR3: TGTGCCAGCAGCTTATTACTAGCGGGGGAGACCCAGTACTTC.

This clone came up once. The V and J genes are TRBV2 and TRBJ2-3; no firm D call. The germline V and J ends were trimmed by 7 bases and 0 bases, with 11 bases remaining between them. The CDR3 has 14 residues. Germline V gene data show CDR1 as SNHLY and CDR2 as FYNNEI. CDR3 protein: CASILSRSTDTQYF. CDR3 DNA sequence: TGTGCCAGCATACTTTCTAGGAGCACAGATACGCAGTATTTT. Full variable domain (missing parts from reference TRBV2 and TRBJ2-3): EPEVTQTPSHQVTQMGQEVILRCVPISNHLYFYWYRQILGQKVEFLVSFYNNEISEKSEIFDDQFSVERPDGSNFTLKIRSTKLEDSAMYFCASILSRSTDTQYFGPGTRLTVL.

This chain uses TRBV12-3 or TRBV12-4 with TRBJ1-1, with D unresolved. The CDR3 covers 13 residues. Trimming stripped 2 bases from V and 11 bases from J, with 15 bases between. CDR3 residues: CASSLWESSSAFF. Written as DNA, the CDR3 is TGTGCCAGCAGTTTATGGGAGAGCTCTTCGGCTTTCTTT.

The chain joins TRBV9 to TRBJ2-2, with D possibly being TRBD2 (5 bases). The CDR3 length is 15 residues. Germline values: CDR1 SGDLS, CDR2 YYNGEE. V was cut by 0 bases and J by 3 bases, with 9 bases left in between. The chain's CDR3 is CASSVEPGYTGELFF. CDR3 DNA sequence: TGTGCCAGCAGCGTAGAGCCGGGGTACACCGGGGAGCTGTTTTTT. The full variable domain, in which reference TRBV9 and TRBJ2-2 provide the parts outside the CDR3, is DSGVTQTPKHLITATGQRVTLRCSPRSGDLSVYWYQQSLDQGLQFLIQYYNGEERAKGNILERFSAQQFPDLHSELNLSSLELGDSALYFCASSVEPGYTGELFFGEGSRLTVL.

This chain joins TRBV4-1 and TRBJ2-1, with 7 bases fitting TRBD2. This CDR3 is 17 amino acids long. V lost 0 bases and J lost 0; bases outside the gene matches: 5. Germline CDR1 and CDR2: MGHRA and YSYEKL. DNA of the CDR3: TGCGCCAGCAGCCAAGATGGGCGGGGGAGCTCCTACAATGAGCAGTTCTTC. It codes for CASSQDGRGSSYNEQFF.

The chain employs TRBV11-3 and TRBJ2-1, with a weak D call TRBD2 (5 bases). The ends were cut back, 1 base at V and 7 bases at J, with 14 bases in the middle. The CDR3 is 15 residues long. Germline V lookup: CDR1 SGHNT, CDR2 YENEEA. CDR3 nucleotides: TGTGCCAGCAGCTTAGGGCAGCGGAGCCTGAATGAGCAGTTCTTC. Translated: CASSLGQRSLNEQFF.

The chain links TRBV7-2 to TRBJ1-1, with TRBD1 matching over 8 bases. The junction had 4 bases not matched to a gene; V was cut back by 5 bases and J by 5 bases. The CDR3 sequence is 13 residues long. Germline lookup yields CDR1 SGHTA and CDR2 FQGNSA. This CDR3 reads CASSLTGGTEAFF. DNA for the CDR3: TGTGCCAGCAGCCTCACAGGGGGGACTGAAGCTTTCTTT. The variable domain in full, with the rest retrieved from reference TRBV7-2 and TRBJ1-1, is GAGVSQSPSNKVTEKGKDVELRCDPISGHTALYWYRQSLGQGLEFLIYFQGNSAPDKSGLPSDRFSAERTGGSVSTLTIQRTQQEDSAVYLCASSLTGGTEAFFGQGTRLTVV.

This clone came up a few times. Additional DNA sequences in this sample encode the identical CDR3. The chain employs TRBV5-4 and TRBJ2-2; the D gene is possibly TRBD1 (5 bases). This CDR3 is 15 amino acids long. Germline V gene sequence: CDR1 SGHNT, CDR2 YYREEE (reference sequence). Trimming pared 1 base from V and 1 base from J, leaving 8 bases between. CDR3 sequence (DNA): TGTGCCAGCAGCTTGCCAGGGAAGAACACCGGGGAGCTGTTTTTT. This gives the protein CASSLPGKNTGELFF.

The rearrangement links TRBV11-2 to TRBJ2-1, with TRBD2 matching over 12 bases. V trimming: 1 base; J trimming: 8 bases; junction bases outside the gene matches: 9. Germline values: CDR1 SGHAT, CDR2 FQNNGV. CDR3 size: 17 residues. CDR3: CASSLVLAGGPGHEQFF. The DNA for the CDR3 is TGTGCCAGCAGCTTAGTTCTAGCGGGGGGGCCTGGTCATGAGCAGTTCTTC. Using reference TRBV11-2 and TRBJ2-1 for the parts outside the CDR3, the full variable domain is EAGVAQSPRYKIIEKRQSVAFWCNPISGHATLYWYQQILGQGPKLLIQFQNNGVVDDSQLPKDRFSAERLKGVDSTLKIQPAKLEDSAVYLCASSLVLAGGPGHEQFFGPGTRLTVL.

As to this clone: This same CDR3 is encoded by further DNA sequences in the sample. The V call is TRBV5-6, the J call TRBJ2-7; D gene ambiguous. Germline CDR1 and CDR2: SGHDT and YYEEEE. This CDR3 comprises 14 residues. V was cut by 4 bases and J by 3 bases, with 14 bases left in between. The CDR3 sequence is CASSPLRRNYEQYF. CDR3 DNA: TGTGCCAGCAGCCCCCTCCGCAGAAACTACGAGCAGTACTTC.

The V call is TRBV7-3, the J call TRBJ2-3; D is uncertain. Trimming took 2 bases from V and 4 from J, leaving 10 bases between them. Germline CDR1 and CDR2: SGHTA and FQGTGA. This CDR3 has 14 amino acids. CDR3 loop: CASSLLQPPDTQYF. For the CDR3, the DNA is TGTGCCAGCAGCTTATTACAGCCCCCAGATACGCAGTATTTT.